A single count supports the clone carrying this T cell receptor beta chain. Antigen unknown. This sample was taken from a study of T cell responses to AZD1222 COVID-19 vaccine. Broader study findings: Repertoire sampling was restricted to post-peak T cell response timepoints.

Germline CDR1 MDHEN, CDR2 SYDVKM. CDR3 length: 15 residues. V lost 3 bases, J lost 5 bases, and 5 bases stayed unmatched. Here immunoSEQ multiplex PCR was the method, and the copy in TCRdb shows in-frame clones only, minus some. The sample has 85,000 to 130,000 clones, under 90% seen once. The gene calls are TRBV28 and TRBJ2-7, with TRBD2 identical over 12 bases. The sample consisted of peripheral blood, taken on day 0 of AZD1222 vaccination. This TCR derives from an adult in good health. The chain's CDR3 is CASSFPSGRVNEQYF. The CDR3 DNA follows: TGTGCCAGCAGTTTCCCTAGCGGGAGGGTAAACGAGCAGTACTTC.